The 23 T cell receptor beta chains below were found in one sample sequenced in a study of blood T cell repertoires in COVID-19. Using immunoSEQ multiplex PCR, the repertoire was profiled, and TCRdb retains in-frame clones only, with some absent. The data hold roughly 80,000 clones, with approximately 82% observed a single time. Sequencing input: peripheral blood. These receptors were collected from a human donor in a cohort sampled during active COVID-19.

DNA of the CDR3: TGTGCCACCAGCAGAGGGCGGCGGGGGCTCTACGAGCAGTACTTC. It codes for CATSRGRRGLYEQYF. The gene calls are TRBV15 and TRBJ2-7, with a weak D call TRBD2 (7 bases). The CDR3 has 15 residues. Germline CDR1 is LNHNV and CDR2 is YYDKDF (reference sequence). V lost 1 base, J lost 3 bases, and 13 bases lay in between.

V and J are TRBV18 and TRBJ1-2; D uncertain. Trimming took off 6 bases at V and 6 bases at J, with 14 bases between the two ends. The CDR3 spans 13 residues. Germline values: CDR1 KGHSH, CDR2 LQKENI. CDR3 residues: CASSVDARDGYTF. For the CDR3, the DNA is TGTGCCAGCTCTGTGGACGCGAGGGATGGCTACACCTTC. The full variable domain, with the rest looked up from reference TRBV18 and TRBJ1-2, is NAGVMQNPRHLVRRRGQEARLRCSPMKGHSHVYWYRQLPEEGLKFMVYLQKENIIDESGMPKERFSAEFPKEGPSILRIQQVVRGDSAAYFCASSVDARDGYTFGSGTRLTVV.

This clone came up once. This chain joins TRBV18 and TRBJ1-5, with D tentatively TRBD1 (5 bases). Trimming left V 3 bases short and J 1 base short, with 10 bases between. Germline V lookup: CDR1 KGHSH, CDR2 LQKENI. The CDR3 consists of 15 residues. The CDR3 DNA sequence: TGTGCCAGCTCACCTTCTCGGGGGAGCAATCAGCCCCAGCATTTT. It codes for CASSPSRGSNQPQHF. The full variable domain, rest sourced from reference TRBV18 and TRBJ1-5, is NAGVMQNPRHLVRRRGQEARLRCSPMKGHSHVYWYRQLPEEGLKFMVYLQKENIIDESGMPKERFSAEFPKEGPSILRIQQVVRGDSAAYFCASSPSRGSNQPQHFGDGTRLSIL.

The chain has TRBV6-6 and TRBJ1-5, with 10 bases lining up with TRBD1. The CDR3 sequence is 15 residues long. With 6 bases clipped from V and 6 bases from J, the junction kept 8 bases outside the gene matches. The germline V gene encodes CDR1 MNHNY and CDR2 SVGAGI (reference sequence). CDR3 sequence: CASRDRGQGFQPQHF. DNA of the CDR3: TGTGCCAGCAGAGACAGGGGGCAGGGGTTTCAGCCCCAGCATTTT.

This clone appeared once. The rearrangement uses TRBV3-1 (or the pseudogene TRBV3-2) and TRBJ2-7; 9 positions match TRBD2. The CDR3 has 15 residues. With 0 bases clipped from V and 6 bases from J, the junction kept 6 bases outside the gene matches. Germline values: CDR1 LGHDT, CDR2 YNNKEL (reference sequence). CDR3 sequence reads: CASSQDAGGALEQYF. CDR3 sequence (DNA): TGTGCCAGCAGCCAAGATGCGGGGGGGGCCCTCGAGCAGTACTTC.

This clone has only one observation. Here the CDR3 reads CASRPGLADAYEQYF. As DNA, the CDR3 is TGTGCCAGCCGACCGGGACTAGCGGATGCCTACGAGCAGTACTTC. J is TRBJ2-7 and V is TRBV2, with 11 bases that match TRBD2. This CDR3 has 15 amino acids. Trimming removed 8 bases from V and 2 bases from J; junction bases left unmatched: 8. The V gene's germline CDR1 is SNHLY and CDR2 FYNNEI.

V usage is TRBV19 and J usage is TRBJ1-6; 9 bases map to TRBD1. CDR3 size: 17 residues. Germline loops: CDR1 LNHDA, CDR2 SQIVND (reference sequence). V lost 4 bases, J lost 9 bases, and 13 bases stayed unmatched. The CDR3 DNA reads as TGTGCCAGTAGTACCTATTCTGGACAGGGGCTAAGTTCACCCCTCCACTTT. Translation gives CASSTYSGQGLSSPLHF.

This clone turned up a few times. A read error may produce the germline difference seen at one junction end. The chain couples TRBV24-1 to TRBJ1-5; D is unclear. Per the germline V gene, CDR1 is KGHDR and CDR2 is SFDVKD. The CDR3 runs 12 residues. The chain's CDR3 is CATGQSNQPQHF. The CDR3 DNA reads TGCGCGACTGGTCAGAGCAATCAGCCCCAGCATTTT.

This clone was observed a single time. The chain has TRBV6-4 and TRBJ1-6; D unresolved. V was cut by 4 bases and J by 0 bases, with 7 bases left in between. The CDR3 consists of 15 residues. The germline gives CDR1 MRHNA, CDR2 SNTAGT. CDR3 protein: CASSAQSSYNSPLHF. The DNA of the CDR3 is TGTGCCAGCAGTGCACAGAGCTCCTATAATTCACCCCTCCACTTT.

The CDR3 sequence: CAISEAGIEQYF. Written as DNA, the CDR3 is TGTGCCATCAGTGAGGCGGGCATCGAGCAGTACTTC. The chain links TRBV10-3 to TRBJ2-7; TRBD2 is a possible D gene (5 bases). Germline values: CDR1 ENHRY, CDR2 SYGVKD. The V end lost 2 bases, the J end lost 6 bases, and 8 bases lay between the germline ends. The CDR3 length is 12 residues.

The V call is TRBV12-5, the J call TRBJ2-3; the match to TRBD2 covers 8 bases. The V gene's germline CDR1 is LGHNT and CDR2 FRNRAP. V shed 6 bases, J shed 5 bases, and the junction held 10 bases outside the gene matches. The CDR3 is 15 residues long. The CDR3 protein is CASGGPGGLIDTQYF. The CDR3 nucleotides are TGTGCTAGTGGGGGCCCGGGGGGGCTTATAGATACGCAGTATTTT.

This clone has just a few counts. The V and J genes are TRBV12-3 or TRBV12-4 and TRBJ1-1; 8 bases fit TRBD1. With 6 bases clipped from V and 5 bases from J, the junction kept 5 bases outside the gene matches. The length of the CDR3 is 13 residues. CDR3 nucleotides: TGTGCCAGCAGCCTTCACAGGGGGACTGAAGCTTTCTTT. It encodes CASSLHRGTEAFF.

The CDR3 sequence is CASSPGTGDSLQYF. The CDR3 nucleotides read TGTGCCAGCAGCCCCGGGACAGGTGACTCCCTGCAGTACTTC. This chain uses TRBV3-1 (or the pseudogene TRBV3-2) with TRBJ2-7; the match to TRBD1 covers 8 bases. Germline CDR1 and CDR2: LGHDT and YNNKEL (reference sequence). The trim removed 4 bases at V and 9 bases at J, leaving 11 bases unmatched. The CDR3 contains 14 residues.

CDR3 residues: CASSILSAGEKLFF. CDR3 in DNA: TGTGCCAGTAGTATTCTGTCGGCGGGTGAAAAACTGTTTTTT. This chain joins TRBV19 and TRBJ1-4, with D hard to call. There are 14 residues in the CDR3. Between the trimmed V and J ends, which lost 3 bases and 7 bases, there was a span of 12 bases. The germline V gene has CDR1 LNHDA and CDR2 SQIVND (reference sequence). The variable domain in full, with the rest retrieved from reference TRBV19 and TRBJ1-4, is DGGITQSPKYLFRKEGQNVTLSCEQNLNHDAMYWYRQDPGQGLRLIYYSQIVNDFQKGDIAEGYSVSREKKESFPLTVTSAQKNPTAFYLCASSILSAGEKLFFGSGTQLSVL.

This clone has only one observation. The rearrangement joins TRBV19 to TRBJ2-3, with 11 bases matching TRBD2. V dropped 6 bases and J dropped 5; count of bases not matched to a gene: 10. The CDR3 is made up of 16 amino acids. Germline assignment: CDR1 LNHDA and CDR2 SQIVND (reference sequence). CDR3 sequence reads: CASRGPSGGQQDTQYF. DNA for the CDR3: TGTGCCAGTAGGGGCCCTAGCGGGGGGCAACAAGATACGCAGTATTTT.

J is TRBJ1-2 and V is TRBV27; D unclear. Between the trimmed V and J ends, which lost 6 bases and 6 bases, there was a span of 20 bases. Germline loops: CDR1 MNHEY, CDR2 SMNVEV (reference sequence). The CDR3 spans 15 residues. The CDR3 reads CASRDPGVRWDGYTF. As DNA, the CDR3 is TGTGCCAGCAGAGACCCCGGGGTCAGATGGGATGGCTACACCTTC.

This clone was found a few times. V gene TRBV4-1 combines with J gene TRBJ1-3; D call uncertain. Germline CDR1 MGHRA, CDR2 YSYEKL. V was cut by 0 bases and J by 4 bases, with 10 bases left in between. The CDR3 runs to 15 residues. DNA of the CDR3: TGCGCCAGCAGCCAAGACCCCGGGTGGGGAAACACCATATATTTT. Translation gives CASSQDPGWGNTIYF.

The V call is TRBV3-1 (or the pseudogene TRBV3-2), the J call TRBJ2-1, with TRBD2 matching 8 bases. The length of the CDR3 is 16 residues. J was trimmed by 5 bases and V by 2 bases; bases with no gene match: 8. Germline values: CDR1 LGHDT, CDR2 YNNKEL (reference sequence). In nucleotides, the CDR3 is TGTGCCAGCAGCCAAACACGCGGGGGGTTAGACAATGAGCAGTTCTTC. This codes for CASSQTRGGLDNEQFF.

The rearrangement links TRBV19 to TRBJ1-4; no reliable D call. The CDR3 has 16 amino acids. Germline V gene data show CDR1 as LNHDA and CDR2 as SQIVND (reference sequence). Trimming left V 4 bases short and J 0 bases short, with 12 bases between. For the CDR3, the DNA is TGTGCCAGTAGTACAGCGCGGCGCGCAACTAATGAAAAACTGTTTTTT. Its translation is CASSTARRATNEKLFF.

The V gene is TRBV6-5, the J gene TRBJ1-5, with D perhaps matching TRBD1 (6 bases). Germline loops: CDR1 MNHEY, CDR2 SVGAGI. The CDR3 runs to 14 residues. Trimming cost V 3 bases and J 2 bases, with 8 bases left between them. CDR3 sequence reads: CASSYGGRNQPQHF. In nucleotides, the CDR3 is TGTGCCAGCAGTTATGGGGGCCGCAATCAGCCCCAGCATTTT.

In its sample, this clone was seen once. The DNA is omitted, as the CDR3 cannot be located on it reliably, and the CDR3 follows TCRdb's listing. CDR3 in amino acids: CASSYISAYGYTF. V gene TRBV12-3 or TRBV12-4 combines with J gene TRBJ1-2. The length of the CDR3 is 13 amino acids, counting both ends.

The chain is built from TRBV14 and TRBJ1-6, with D perhaps matching TRBD1 (6 bases). V was clipped by 4 bases and J by 10 bases, with 17 bases between them. This CDR3 spans 15 amino acids. CDR1 and CDR2 (germline): SGHDN, FVKESK. The CDR3 nucleotides read TGTGCCAGCAGCCTTGTCCCCAGGGGAGGGTCACCCCTCCACTTT. Amino acid sequence: CASSLVPRGGSPLHF.

The chain recombines TRBV3-1 (or the pseudogene TRBV3-2) with TRBJ1-5; D call uncertain. This CDR3 has 13 amino acids. The V gene's germline CDR1 is LGHDT and CDR2 YNNKEL (reference sequence). Trimming stripped 0 bases from V and 7 bases from J, with 7 bases between. The CDR3 nucleotides read TGTGCCAGCAGCCAAGATCGACACCAGCCCCAGCATTTT. This gives the protein CASSQDRHQPQHF.